This entry features one T cell receptor beta chain sequence. This clonotype was detected a few times. Its antigen has not been determined. It has no much larger one-base neighbor in the sample; base qualities were not kept. These data originate in a study of molecular identifiers for immune sequencing clone quantification (dated by TCRdb to the late 2010s). In terms of the full investigation: For a replicate experiment, RNA from around 20,000 or 100,000 naive CD8 T cells was divided into five aliquots, of which four were sequenced. This methods study benchmarked molecular-identifier clustering-based TCR repertoire sequencing (MIDCIRS) and TCR RNA copy counting, using CD8 T cells to do so.

Including cysteine and phenylalanine, the CDR3 has 19 amino acids. Of all the DNA, just the CDR3 is kept, 57 bases in frame from base 1. At the junction V is shortened by 0 bases and J by 5 bases; bases outside the gene matches: 13. The CDR1 and CDR2 encoded by the germline V gene (reference sequence) are DFQATT and SNEGSKA. The receptor library was made with PCR. TCRdb records Illumina HiSeq 4000 as the sequencer. Bulk TCR libraries were prepared as previously described, using TCR primers listed in Table S5. Total RNA was purified with the Qiagen AllPrep DNA/RNA kit. Reads from multiple sequencing runs of the same library were pooled before analysis. The authors' analysis ran thus. Reads were retained only if the reads had an exact TCR constant sequence, and the retained reads were trimmed to 150 nt and grouped according to their 12-nt molecular barcodes. Reads within each barcode group were sub-clustered using a 15% Levenshtein threshold, and quality-weighted consensus sequences were constructed for each RNA molecule. Non-functional sequences were discarded, and so were lower-count sequences lying one edit away from another sequence. Based on a fit of two negative binomial distributions, barcode sub-clusters having less than 20% of the maximum read count were discarded. TCRdb ran its own pipeline on the public reads, namely fastp trimming at Q25 and MiXCR clone calling, and kept in-frame beta chains. Rows merge per CDR3 protein into single entries with the most common DNA and genes. These V and J calls derive from TCRdb rather than the authors' analysis. The sample records about 500,000 distinct CDR3 sequences, over 20% of which are singletons. 0.7% to 1% of the sample lies in the top ten.

Libraries of naive CD8 T cells were built from about 20,000 to 1,000,000 sorted cells, with 10%, 30% or 50% of the purified RNA used. Naive CD8 T cells were FACS-sorted as CD8+CD4-CCR7+CD45RA+ on a BD FACSAria II into RLT Plus buffer. Detection sensitivity was tested by spiking Jurkat RNA equal to 9 to 10 TCR copies' worth into samples containing roughly 19,000-1,100,000 naive CD8 T cells. CD8 T cells were enriched using RosetteSep CD8+ T Cell Enrichment Cocktail and Ficoll-Paque, and the enriched cells then underwent ACK red cell lysis. On the study overall, not on this receptor specifically: The naive libraries included spiked-in Jurkat TCR RNA (approximately 11 copies' worth), and this RNA is not part of the donor repertoire. Approximately 2.7 recovered TCR RNA copies per cell were obtained by modeling, versus 9 to 10 by digital PCR, implying a capture efficiency of 30% to 35%. A single cell's worth of spiked-in Jurkat TCR RNA was reported detectable even among 750,000 to 1,000,000 naive CD8 T cells. When barcode sub-clustering was left out, chimeric consensus sequences inflated TCR diversity, with chimeras reaching as high as 47%. In CMV-specific effector cells, clones with more than 20 RNA copies contained over 97% of molecules, whereas in naive cells such clones contained under 1% of molecules. Highly expanded clone sizes could be underestimated if identical TCR molecules share a barcode.

Sequencing was done on a sample of naive CD8+ T cells from blood, with Jurkat cell RNA spiked in. According to the study, the label for this sample's cell subset or site signals: FACS-sorted CD8+CD4-CCR7+CD45RA+ naive T cells. The origin of this receptor is a human donor in good health. Some libraries in this study had Jurkat cell RNA spiked in. The V and J segments used are TRBV20-1 and TRBJ2-3; a stretch of 14 junction bases matches TRBD2. CDR3 reads: CSARDREVGTSGSLDTQYF. The nucleotides are TGCAGTGCTAGAGATCGTGAGGTCGGGACTAGCGGGAGTTTAGATACGCAGTATTTT.